This T cell receptor (beta chain) stems from a study of tumor T cells in aggressive B-cell lymphoma. Profiled with immunoSEQ multiplex PCR; TCRdb holds only in-frame clones, not every one. The table has around 4,500 clones, 65% to 85% seen once. This clone showed up just once. Germline V gene lookup returns CDR1 MDHEN and CDR2 SYDVKM. The CDR3 loop spans 15 amino acids. V lost 7 bases to trimming and J lost 0 bases; unmatched junction nucleotides: 5. The sample comprised tumor tissue. This sequence originates from an adult with diffuse large B cell lymphoma. V is TRBV28 and J is TRBJ1-4; 7 bases align to TRBD1. The CDR3 DNA sequence: TGTGCCAGCAAAGGACAGGACGCAACTAATGAAAAACTGTTTTTT. Translating it yields CASKGQDATNEKLFF.